Following are 5 T cell receptor beta chains from one sample sequenced in a study of T cell changes during pregnancy in multiple sclerosis. The data were produced by immunoSEQ multiplex PCR, yet TCRdb's version contains in-frame clones alone and is incomplete. The sample has around 39,000 clones; approximately 90% are singletons. The specimen was CD8+ T cells from peripheral blood mononuclear cells, collected in the first trimester of pregnancy. The receptors stem from a female donor with multiple sclerosis, enrolled in a pregnancy study.

V and J are TRBV11-2 and TRBJ2-3; TRBD2 matches at 7 bases. The CDR3 extends over 15 amino acids. CDR1 is SGHAT, CDR2 FQNNGV, per germline. With 4 bases clipped from V and 1 base from J, the junction kept 5 bases outside the gene matches. In nucleotides, the CDR3 is TGTGCCAGCAGCTGGAGTGGGGGGGGCACAGATACGCAGTATTTT. Translated, it gives CASSWSGGGTDTQYF.

V gene TRBV4-3 combines with J gene TRBJ2-7; the match to TRBD1 covers 9 bases. Germline CDR1 reads LGHNA; CDR2 reads YSLEER. V dropped 0 bases and J dropped 0; count of bases not matched to a gene: 6. The CDR3 is made up of 17 amino acids. The CDR3 DNA reads as TGCGCCAGCAGCCAAGATCCGACAGGGGGTTTCTCCTACGAGCAGTACTTC. This codes for CASSQDPTGGFSYEQYF.

V and J are TRBV4-2 and TRBJ1-4; D gene unclear. Trimming removed 0 bases from V and 0 bases from J, with 14 bases in between. Germline CDR1 LGHNA, CDR2 YNFKEQ. The CDR3 consists of 18 residues. CDR3 DNA: TGTGCCAGCAGCCAAGACCCCTCCACGGTTGCAACTAATGAAAAACTGTTTTTT. Translated: CASSQDPSTVATNEKLFF.

This clone was recorded only once. This chain uses TRBV5-6 with TRBJ2-1; D is possibly TRBD2 (6 bases). Germline loops: CDR1 SGHDT, CDR2 YYEEEE. Trimming took off 1 base at V and 0 bases at J, with 14 bases between the two ends. The length of the CDR3 is 17 residues. DNA for the CDR3: TGTGCCAGCAGCTTGCCGGGACTTCTGAGCTCCTACAATGAGCAGTTCTTC. It codes for CASSLPGLLSSYNEQFF.

This clone was recorded only once. The chain couples TRBV4-3 to TRBJ2-1, with D possibly TRBD1 on 5 matching bases. This CDR3 has 16 amino acids. The V and J ends lost 0 bases and 3 bases respectively, with 12 bases between them. Germline CDR1 reads LGHNA; CDR2 reads YSLEER. The CDR3 spells CASSQDPPGRYNEQFF. CDR3 nucleotides: TGCGCCAGCAGCCAAGATCCGCCAGGGCGCTACAATGAGCAGTTCTTC.